The 23 T cell receptor beta chains listed next were all sequenced from one sample in a study of T-cell memory formation after mild COVID-19. MiXCR, run by TCRdb on the 5' RACE reads, gives a single entry per CDR3 protein. The sample has about 190,000 distinct CDR3 sequences, about 17% seen once; the top ten hold 2.4%. The material sequenced was PBMCs or a T cell subset sorted from them (not recorded which). These receptors were collected from an adult woman who had mild COVID-19 (a few samples of this study predate the infection). Cell type and time point are not known.

The chain uses TRBV6-5 and TRBJ2-5; tentative D call: TRBD2 (5 bases). In germline, CDR1 is MNHEY, CDR2 SVGAGI. Trimming cost V 4 bases and J 1 base, with 19 bases left between them. CDR3 length equals 17 residues. The chain's CDR3 is CASSSAGAWSAQETQYF. The CDR3 DNA reads TGTGCCAGCAGTTCCGCGGGCGCCTGGTCCGCCCAAGAGACCCAGTACTTC.

CDR3 sequence: CASSSDRGPPRSVLTF. The DNA of the CDR3 is TGTGCCAGCAGTTCGGACAGGGGGCCTCCCAGAAGCGTCCTGACTTTC. The chain links TRBV25-1 to TRBJ2-6, with 11 bases matching TRBD1. From germline, CDR1 is MGHDK and CDR2 SYGVNS. This CDR3 spans 16 amino acids. Germline trimming cut 5 bases from V and 12 bases from J; bases unmatched to any gene: 12.

This chain connects TRBV28 to TRBJ1-1, with unresolved D. The CDR3 consists of 14 residues. The germline gives CDR1 MDHEN, CDR2 SYDVKM. V shed 10 bases and J shed 5 bases, with 20 bases lying between them. Here the CDR3 DNA reads TGTGCCATCCTCCCGGATCAAGGGAAAACTGAAGCTTTCTTT. This encodes CAILPDQGKTEAFF.

The V gene is TRBV7-9, the J gene TRBJ2-3; 7 positions match TRBD1. Germline V lookup: CDR1 SEHNR, CDR2 FQNEAQ (reference sequence). The junction had 1 base not matched to a gene; V was cut back by 7 bases and J by 0 bases. The CDR3 sequence is 13 residues long. This CDR3 is CASMGQSTDTQYF. In nucleotides, the CDR3 is TGTGCCAGCATGGGACAGAGCACAGATACGCAGTATTTT.

The gene calls are TRBV11-2 and TRBJ2-5, with 9 bases fitting TRBD1. Germline CDR1 reads SGHAT; CDR2 reads FQNNGV. The V gene end was trimmed by 5 bases and the J gene end by 5 bases; junction bases not matched to a gene: 9. The CDR3 is 15 amino acids. The CDR3 loop is CASSPTGQGFETQYF. The CDR3 DNA is TGTGCCAGCAGCCCCACGGGACAGGGCTTCGAGACCCAGTACTTC.

This chain links TRBV20-1 with TRBJ2-1, with D perhaps TRBD2 (6 bases). Trimming took off 6 bases at V and 7 bases at J, with 16 bases between the two ends. In germline, CDR1 is DFQATT, CDR2 SNEGSKA (reference sequence). There are 13 residues in the CDR3. The CDR3 sequence is CSARDSPINEQFF. In DNA form, the CDR3 reads TGCAGTGCCCGGGACTCTCCCATAAATGAGCAGTTCTTC.

This clonotype was detected a few times. V and J are TRBV6-5 and TRBJ2-7; D not resolved. Germline CDR1 is MNHEY and CDR2 is SVGAGI. This CDR3 contains 14 residues. Trimming cost V 2 bases and J 3 bases, with 11 bases left between them. CDR3 sequence reads: CASSYGGRSYEQYF. The CDR3, as DNA: TGTGCCAGCAGTTACGGTGGACGGAGCTACGAGCAGTACTTC.

This clonotype occurred once. At one boundary the junction diverges from the germline segment, which might be a read error. The rearrangement uses TRBV7-7 and TRBJ2-2; D unclear. The CDR3 length is 13 residues. CDR1 SSHAT and CDR2 FNYEAQ come from the germline V gene (reference sequence). DNA for the CDR3: TGTGCTAGCAGCTTATCCTATACCGGGGAGCTGTTTTTT. This translates into CASSLSYTGELFF. Filled out from reference TRBV7-7 and TRBJ2-2, the complete variable domain reads GAGVSQSPRYKVTKRGQDVTLRCDPISSHATLYWYQQALGQGPEFLTYFNYEAQPDKSGLPSDRFSAERPEGSISTLTIQRTEQRDSAMYRCASSLSYTGELFFGEGSRLTVL.

The chain links TRBV2 to TRBJ2-7; 7 nucleotides line up with TRBD1. The CDR3 spans 16 residues. CDR1 and CDR2 (germline): SNHLY, FYNNEI. The V gene end was trimmed by 7 bases and the J gene end by 1 base; junction bases not matched to a gene: 13. CDR3 loop: CASNARRNRGSYEQYF. The CDR3 coding sequence is TGTGCCAGCAATGCTCGCCGGAACAGGGGTTCCTACGAGCAGTACTTC.

The CDR3 DNA reads TGTGCCAGCAGCGCCCCAGCTCTTAGCGAGTTCTACGAGCAGTACTTC. Translation gives CASSAPALSEFYEQYF. This chain joins TRBV9 and TRBJ2-7; D perhaps matches TRBD2 (5 bases). V was cut by 3 bases and J by 3 bases, with 19 bases left in between. Germline loops: CDR1 SGDLS, CDR2 YYNGEE. The CDR3 has 16 residues.

V gene TRBV25-1 combines with J gene TRBJ1-2, with TRBD1 matching over 9 bases. The CDR3 has 12 amino acids. In germline, CDR1 is MGHDK, CDR2 SYGVNS. V was clipped by 8 bases and J by 6 bases; unmatched bases: 4. CDR3 in DNA: TGTGCCAGCGGGACAGGGCCTAATGGCTACACCTTC. It specifies CASGTGPNGYTF.

This clonotype has just a few counts. The chain recombines TRBV5-1 with TRBJ2-5; D may be TRBD1 (5 bases). CDR1 and CDR2 from the germline V gene are SGHRS and YFSETQ. Trimming shortened V by 2 bases and J by 1 base, and 12 bases separated the two germline ends. This CDR3 has 15 residues. In DNA form, the CDR3 reads TGCGCCAGCAGCTTACAGGAGAAAATCCAAGAGACCCAGTACTTC. It codes for CASSLQEKIQETQYF.

This clonotype was counted between two and nine times. V and J are TRBV9 and TRBJ2-7; 7 bases map to TRBD1. J lost 5 bases, V lost 3 bases, and 8 bases had no gene match. Looked up from germline, CDR1 is SGDLS and CDR2 is YYNGEE. CDR3 length: 14 amino acids. The CDR3 DNA is TGTGCCAGCAGCGAAAGCAGAGGGGGCCACGAGCAGTACTTC. Its translation: CASSESRGGHEQYF. Full variable domain (remainder filled in from reference TRBV9 and TRBJ2-7): DSGVTQTPKHLITATGQRVTLRCSPRSGDLSVYWYQQSLDQGLQFLIQYYNGEERAKGNILERFSAQQFPDLHSELNLSSLELGDSALYFCASSESRGGHEQYFGPGTRLTVT.

The chain recombines TRBV7-3 with TRBJ2-1; tentatively, D is TRBD2 (6 bases). The germline V and J ends were trimmed by 5 bases and 0 bases, with 17 bases remaining between them. Germline V gene sequence: CDR1 SGHTA, CDR2 FQGTGA. The CDR3 runs 17 residues. CDR3 nucleotides: TGTGCCAGCAGCCTAAGCGACGGACTAAGCTCCTACAATGAGCAGTTCTTC. The encoded protein is CASSLSDGLSSYNEQFF.

In this sample, this clonotype turned up a few times. V usage is TRBV6-4 and J usage is TRBJ2-2; either TRBD1 or TRBD2 may fit D (5 bases each). V lost 4 bases, J lost 6 bases, and 9 bases lay in between. This CDR3 is built from 13 residues. Germline loops: CDR1 MRHNA, CDR2 SNTAGT. CDR3 sequence (DNA): TGTGCCAGCAGTGCCGGGGCATCCGGGGAGCTGTTTTTT. Translated: CASSAGASGELFF.

The chain employs TRBV18 and TRBJ2-5; D might be TRBD1 (6 bases). Trimming took off 3 bases at V and 5 bases at J, with 10 bases between the two ends. The CDR3 is made up of 13 amino acids. CDR1 and CDR2 (germline): KGHSH, LQKENI. The CDR3 here is CASSPGGVETQYF. The CDR3 DNA sequence: TGTGCCAGCTCACCTGGGGGCGTCGAGACCCAGTACTTC.

This clonotype was observed a few times. The chain carries TRBV6-2 or TRBV6-3 and TRBJ2-6, with D possibly being TRBD1 (6 bases). Germline values: CDR1 MNHEY, CDR2 SVGEGT. The CDR3 is 15 amino acids. With 6 bases removed from V and 0 bases from J, the gap between germline ends came to 9 bases. The CDR3 loop is CASRQTGSGANVLTF. The CDR3 nucleotides read TGTGCCAGCAGACAGACAGGCTCTGGGGCCAACGTCCTGACTTTC.

The chain is built from TRBV11-2 and TRBJ1-1; D uncertain. The germline V and J ends were trimmed by 5 bases and 4 bases, with 20 bases remaining between them. CDR1 and CDR2 (germline): SGHAT, FQNNGV. CDR3 length equals 16 residues. CDR3 amino acids: CASSHALALVGTEAFF. The CDR3 DNA sequence: TGTGCCAGCAGCCACGCCTTGGCTCTCGTGGGCACTGAAGCTTTCTTT.

The sample holds a few counts of this clonotype. The gene calls are TRBV5-1 and TRBJ1-1; D is unresolved. In germline, CDR1 is SGHRS, CDR2 YFSETQ. V was clipped by 1 base and J by 0 bases, with 10 bases between them. The CDR3 covers 15 residues. The CDR3 nucleotides are TGCGCCAGCAGCTTGTACTACAGTTTGAACACTGAAGCTTTCTTT. Translation: CASSLYYSLNTEAFF.

At least ten counts were recorded for this clonotype. The chain joins TRBV23-1 to TRBJ2-1, with 7 bases that match TRBD2. TRBV23-1 is an ORF, and what it does is uncertain. Germline trimming cut 1 base from V and 2 bases from J; bases unmatched to any gene: 5. The CDR3 has 16 residues. The CDR3 DNA reads as TGCGCCAGCAGTCAATTGCGCGGGAGCCCCTACAATGAGCAGTTCTTC. Translation gives CASSQLRGSPYNEQFF.

The J gene is TRBJ2-5, the V gene TRBV9; no definite D call. The CDR3 extends over 15 amino acids. Germline CDR1 is SGDLS and CDR2 is YYNGEE. The germline V and J ends were trimmed by 0 bases and 4 bases, with 13 bases remaining between them. CDR3 sequence: CASSVATSYPETQYF. The CDR3 DNA follows: TGTGCCAGCAGCGTAGCTACATCATACCCAGAGACCCAGTACTTC.

This clonotype showed up just a few times. The chain employs TRBV18 and TRBJ1-1, with a tentative D call TRBD1 (6 bases). CDR3 size: 14 residues. V was shortened by 3 bases and J by 4 bases, with 12 bases between the two germline ends. Germline CDR1 reads KGHSH; CDR2 reads LQKENI. The CDR3 reads CASSPLRGSTEAFF. The CDR3 DNA reads as TGTGCCAGCTCACCTCTCAGGGGAAGCACTGAAGCTTTCTTT.

This chain links TRBV20-1 with TRBJ2-5, with no clear D. Trimming removed 4 bases from V and 5 bases from J, with 14 bases in between. This CDR3 has 13 amino acids. CDR1 and CDR2 from the germline V gene are DFQATT and SNEGSKA (reference sequence). CDR3: CSANGPVMETQYF. The CDR3 nucleotides are TGCAGTGCTAACGGACCTGTAATGGAGACCCAGTACTTC.